This entry is about one TCR beta chain. Its antigen is as yet unknown. Sequencing was performed with immunoSEQ multiplex PCR; in TCRdb, only in-frame clones are kept and a portion is missing. The data contain tens of thousands of clones, around four fifths of them singletons. This sample stems from a study of T cell responses to AZD1222 COVID-19 vaccine. Study-wide results and caveats: Vaccination with two AZD1222 doses was followed by a rise in Spike-specific TCR breadth and depth.

Trimming took 5 bases from V and 5 from J, leaving 15 bases between them. Germline V CDR1 and CDR2: SQVTM, ANQGSEA. The CDR3 has 13 amino acids. The chain joins TRBV29-1 to TRBJ1-1, with D possibly matching TRBD1 (6 bases). The sequenced sample was peripheral blood, obtained on day 0 of MenACWY control vaccination. This sequence originates from an adult in good health. CDR3 sequence: CSVRDTAGTEAFF. The CDR3 DNA sequence: TGCAGCGTTAGGGACACGGCGGGAACTGAAGCTTTCTTT.